This is a list of T cell receptor beta chains from one sample in a study of Ad26.COV2.S vaccination and SARS-CoV-2 variants. The data were produced by immunoSEQ multiplex PCR, yet TCRdb's version contains in-frame clones alone and is incomplete. The data show roughly 300,000 clones, approximately 86% seen once. Sequencing was performed on peripheral blood, taken in a trial of Ad26.COV2.S vaccine versus placebo. The receptors come from a person aged 18-65 years who received the Ad26.COV2.S COVID-19 vaccine or a placebo. Both conserved end residues are part of each CDR3. The D gene is left open where the match is weak. Clone size is stated in some rows and not others, as once, few, many or a class when expanded.

j_call | v_call | clone_size | d_call | cdr3_aa | cdr3_nt
TRBJ2-1 | TRBV10-2 | . | TRBD2 | CASSNTIAGGLYNEQFF | TGCGCCAGCAGTAATACCATAGCGGGGGGACTCTACAATGAGCAGTTCTTC
TRBJ2-5 | TRBV5-1 | once | . | CASSLVRGSQETQYF | TGCGCCAGCAGCTTAGTACGAGGTTCCCAAGAGACCCAGTACTTC
TRBJ2-1 | TRBV27 | . | . | CASSLSTASYNEQFF | TGTGCCAGCAGTTTATCAACAGCCTCCTACAATGAGCAGTTCTTC
TRBJ2-7 | TRBV9 | . | TRBD1 | CASSATGTVDYEQYF | TGTGCCAGCAGCGCAACCGGGACAGTAGACTACGAGCAGTACTTC
TRBJ2-3 | TRBV6-2/TRBV6-3 | . | . | CASSYGTDTQYF | TGTGCCAGCAGTTATGGGACAGATACGCAGTATTTT
TRBJ1-2 | TRBV4-2 | . | . | CASNPGRSNYGYTF | TGTGCCAGCAACCCAGGCAGGTCGAACTATGGCTACACCTTC
TRBJ1-5 | TRBV7-2 | . | TRBD1 | CASSLSYRGSQPQHF | TGTGCCAGCAGCTTGAGTTACAGGGGAAGTCAGCCCCAGCATTTT
TRBJ2-2 | TRBV4-3 | . | . | CASSPTSATGELFF | TGCGCCAGCAGCCCCACCTCAGCCACCGGGGAGCTGTTTTTT
TRBJ2-7 | TRBV28 | . | . | CASSRGDGQLYEQYF | TGTGCCAGCAGTCGCGGGGACGGACAGCTCTACGAGCAGTACTTC
TRBJ1-2 | TRBV6-2/TRBV6-3 | . | TRBD1 | CASSAHQGASFPYGYTF | TGTGCCAGCAGTGCACACCAGGGGGCGAGTTTCCCTTATGGCTACACCTTC
TRBJ1-1 | TRBV3-1/TRBV3-2 | . | . | CASSPPDKTEAFF | TGTGCCAGCAGCCCTCCCGACAAGACTGAAGCTTTCTTT
TRBJ2-7 | TRBV6-2/TRBV6-3 | . | . | CASSYSGPPPYEQYF | TGTGCCAGCAGTTACTCCGGGCCGCCCCCCTACGAGCAGTACTTC
TRBJ1-1 | TRBV3-1/TRBV3-2 | . | . | CASSQGVEFLGAFF | TGTGCCAGCAGCCAAGGGGTGGAGTTCTTAGGGGCTTTCTTT
TRBJ1-4 | TRBV25-1 | . | TRBD1 | CASSTTGVHEKLFF | TGTGCCAGCAGTACCACAGGGGTTCATGAAAAACTGTTTTTT
TRBJ2-7 | TRBV30 | . | . | CAWSFEWGEQYF | TGTGCCTGGAGTTTTGAATGGGGCGAGCAGTACTTC
TRBJ2-1 | TRBV19 | . | . | CASSTGQLNEQFF | TGTGCCAGTAGTACAGGACAACTCAATGAGCAGTTCTTC
TRBJ2-7 | TRBV11-2 | once | . | CASSFAKRGQYF | TGTGCCAGCAGCTTCGCGAAACGCGGGCAGTACTTC
TRBJ2-3 | TRBV9 | . | . | CASSASGRPSTDTQYF | TGTGCCAGCAGCGCTAGTGGGCGTCCTAGCACAGATACGCAGTATTTT